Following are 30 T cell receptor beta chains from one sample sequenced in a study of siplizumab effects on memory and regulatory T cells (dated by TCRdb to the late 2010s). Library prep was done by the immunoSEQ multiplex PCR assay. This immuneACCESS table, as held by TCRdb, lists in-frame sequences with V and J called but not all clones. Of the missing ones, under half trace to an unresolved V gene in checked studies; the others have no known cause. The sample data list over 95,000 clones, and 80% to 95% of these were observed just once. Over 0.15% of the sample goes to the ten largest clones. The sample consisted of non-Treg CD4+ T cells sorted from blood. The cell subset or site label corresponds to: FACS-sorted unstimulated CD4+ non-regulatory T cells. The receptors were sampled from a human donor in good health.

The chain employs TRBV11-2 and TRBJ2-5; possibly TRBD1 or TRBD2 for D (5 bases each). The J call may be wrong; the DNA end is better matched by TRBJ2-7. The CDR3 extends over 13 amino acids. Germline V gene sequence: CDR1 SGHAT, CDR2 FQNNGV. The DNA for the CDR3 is TGTGCCAGCAGCCCTCCGGGGCTTTACGAGCAGTACTTC. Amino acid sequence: CASSPPGLYEQYF.

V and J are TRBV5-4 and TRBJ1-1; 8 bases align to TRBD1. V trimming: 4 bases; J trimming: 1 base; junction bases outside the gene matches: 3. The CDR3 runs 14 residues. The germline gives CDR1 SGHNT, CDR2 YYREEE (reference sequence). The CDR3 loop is CASSPDRANTEAFF. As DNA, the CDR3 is TGTGCCAGCAGCCCGGACAGGGCGAACACTGAAGCTTTCTTT.

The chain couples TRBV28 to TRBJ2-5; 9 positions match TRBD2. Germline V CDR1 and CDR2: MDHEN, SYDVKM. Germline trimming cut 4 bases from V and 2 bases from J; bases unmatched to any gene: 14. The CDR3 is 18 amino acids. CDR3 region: CASSSPGLRGGRQETQYF. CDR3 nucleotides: TGTGCCAGCAGTTCCCCAGGTTTGCGGGGGGGCCGACAAGAGACCCAGTACTTC.

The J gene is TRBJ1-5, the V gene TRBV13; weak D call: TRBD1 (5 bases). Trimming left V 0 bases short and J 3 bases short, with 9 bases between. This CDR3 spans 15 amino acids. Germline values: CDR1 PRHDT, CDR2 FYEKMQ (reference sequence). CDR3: CASSLGQAYNQPQHF. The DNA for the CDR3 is TGTGCCAGCAGCTTAGGACAGGCGTACAATCAGCCCCAGCATTTT.

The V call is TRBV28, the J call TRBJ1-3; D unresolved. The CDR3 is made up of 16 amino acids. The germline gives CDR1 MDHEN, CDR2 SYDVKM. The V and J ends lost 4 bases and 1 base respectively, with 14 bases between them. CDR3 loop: CASSSPGDGSGNTIYF. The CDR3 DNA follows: TGTGCCAGCAGTTCGCCGGGAGACGGGTCTGGAAACACCATATATTTT.

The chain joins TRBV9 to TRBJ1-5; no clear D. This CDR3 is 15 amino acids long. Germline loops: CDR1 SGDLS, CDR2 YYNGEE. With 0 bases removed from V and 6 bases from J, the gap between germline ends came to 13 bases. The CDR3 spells CASSVGGDGSQPQHF. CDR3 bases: TGTGCCAGCAGCGTAGGAGGAGACGGTAGTCAGCCCCAGCATTTT.

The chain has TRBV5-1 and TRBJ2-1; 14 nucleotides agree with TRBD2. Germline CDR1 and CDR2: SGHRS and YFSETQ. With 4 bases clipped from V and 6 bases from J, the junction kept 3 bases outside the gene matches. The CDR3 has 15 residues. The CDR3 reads CASSPGTSGGNEQFF. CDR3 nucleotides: TGCGCCAGCAGCCCAGGGACTAGCGGGGGCAATGAGCAGTTCTTC. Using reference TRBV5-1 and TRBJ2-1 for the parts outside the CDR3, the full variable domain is KAGVTQTPRYLIKTRGQQVTLSCSPISGHRSVSWYQQTPGQGLQFLFEYFSETQRNKGNFPGRFSGRQFSNSRSEMNVSTLELGDSALYLCASSPGTSGGNEQFFGPGTRLTVL.

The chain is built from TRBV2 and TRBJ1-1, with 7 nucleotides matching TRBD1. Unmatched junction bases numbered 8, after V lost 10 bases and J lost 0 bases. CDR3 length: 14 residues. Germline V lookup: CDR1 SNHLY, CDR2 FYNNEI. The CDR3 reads CANRGGSMNTEAFF. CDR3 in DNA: TGTGCCAACAGGGGAGGGTCCATGAACACTGAAGCTTTCTTT.

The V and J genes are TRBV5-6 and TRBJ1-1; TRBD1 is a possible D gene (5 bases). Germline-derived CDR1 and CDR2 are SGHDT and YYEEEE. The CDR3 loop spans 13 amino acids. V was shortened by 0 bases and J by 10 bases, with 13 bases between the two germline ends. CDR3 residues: CASSLAGTPGAFF. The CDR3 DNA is TGTGCCAGCAGCTTGGCGGGGACGCCTGGAGCTTTCTTT.

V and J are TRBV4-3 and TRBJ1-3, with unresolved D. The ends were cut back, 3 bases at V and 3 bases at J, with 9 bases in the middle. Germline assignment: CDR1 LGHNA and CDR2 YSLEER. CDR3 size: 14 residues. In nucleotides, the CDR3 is TGCGCCAGCAGCCACGAAGGGAGTGGAAACACCATATATTTT. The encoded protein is CASSHEGSGNTIYF.

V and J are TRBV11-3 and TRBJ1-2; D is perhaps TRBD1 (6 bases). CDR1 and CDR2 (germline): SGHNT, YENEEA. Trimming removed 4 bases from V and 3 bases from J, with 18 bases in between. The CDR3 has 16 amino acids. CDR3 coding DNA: TGTGCCAGCAGCTGGCGCCGGGGGGACATCGACTATGGCTACACCTTC. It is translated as CASSWRRGDIDYGYTF.

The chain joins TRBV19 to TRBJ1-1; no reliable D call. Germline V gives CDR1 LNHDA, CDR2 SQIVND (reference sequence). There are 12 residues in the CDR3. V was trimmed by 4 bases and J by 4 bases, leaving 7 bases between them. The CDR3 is CASSNPLTEAFF. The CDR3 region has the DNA TGTGCCAGTAGTAATCCCCTCACTGAAGCTTTCTTT.

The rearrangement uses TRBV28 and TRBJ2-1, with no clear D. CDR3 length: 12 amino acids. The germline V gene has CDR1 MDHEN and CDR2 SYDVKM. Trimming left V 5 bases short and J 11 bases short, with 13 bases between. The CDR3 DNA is TGTGCCAGCAGTAACCCACCCCGACAGCAGTTCTTC. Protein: CASSNPPRQQFF.

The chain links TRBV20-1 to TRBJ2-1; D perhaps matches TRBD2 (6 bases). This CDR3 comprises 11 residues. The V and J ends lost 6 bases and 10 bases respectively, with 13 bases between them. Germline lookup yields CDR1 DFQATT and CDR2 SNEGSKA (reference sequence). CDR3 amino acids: CSAILADEQFF. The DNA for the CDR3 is TGCAGTGCCATACTAGCTGACGAGCAGTTCTTC.

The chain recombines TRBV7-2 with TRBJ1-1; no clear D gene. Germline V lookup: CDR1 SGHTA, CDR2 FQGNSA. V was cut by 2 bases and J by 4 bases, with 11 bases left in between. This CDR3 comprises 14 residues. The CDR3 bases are TGTGCCAGCAGCTTAATCAGTGTCTCCACTGAAGCTTTCTTT. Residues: CASSLISVSTEAFF.

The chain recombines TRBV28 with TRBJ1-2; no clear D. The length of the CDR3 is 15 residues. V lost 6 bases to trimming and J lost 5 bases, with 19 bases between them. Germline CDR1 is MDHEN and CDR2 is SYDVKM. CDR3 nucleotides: TGTGCCAGCAGGTATAGCCCTAATTATGGGTATGGCTACACCTTC. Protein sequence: CASRYSPNYGYGYTF.

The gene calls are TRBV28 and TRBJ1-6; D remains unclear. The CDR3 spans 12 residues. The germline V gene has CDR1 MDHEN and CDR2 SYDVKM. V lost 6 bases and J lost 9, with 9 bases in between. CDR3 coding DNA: TGTGCCAGCAGGAGTCAGTTTTCACCCCTCCACTTT. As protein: CASRSQFSPLHF.

The CDR3 loop is CASSQGYDTQYF. CDR3 DNA sequence: TGCGCCAGCAGCCAGGGATACGATACGCAGTATTTT. J is TRBJ2-3 and V is TRBV4-3, with D hard to call. The CDR3 is 12 amino acids. The V and J ends lost 3 bases and 6 bases respectively, with 7 bases between them. Germline V gene data show CDR1 as LGHNA and CDR2 as YSLEER.

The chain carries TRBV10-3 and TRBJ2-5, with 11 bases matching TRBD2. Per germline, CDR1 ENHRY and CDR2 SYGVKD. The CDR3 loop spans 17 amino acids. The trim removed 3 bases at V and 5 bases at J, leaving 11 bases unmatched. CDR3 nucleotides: TGTGCCATCAGTGATTCAGTAGCGGGGGGGGTCCGGGAGACCCAGTACTTC. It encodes CAISDSVAGGVRETQYF.

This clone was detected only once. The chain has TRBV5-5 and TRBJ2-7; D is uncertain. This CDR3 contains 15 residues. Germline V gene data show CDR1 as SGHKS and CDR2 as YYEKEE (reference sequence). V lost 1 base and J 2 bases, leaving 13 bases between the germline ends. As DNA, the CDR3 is TGTGCCAGCAGCTTGAGTCCCGACGTGACCTACGAGCAGTACTTC. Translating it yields CASSLSPDVTYEQYF.

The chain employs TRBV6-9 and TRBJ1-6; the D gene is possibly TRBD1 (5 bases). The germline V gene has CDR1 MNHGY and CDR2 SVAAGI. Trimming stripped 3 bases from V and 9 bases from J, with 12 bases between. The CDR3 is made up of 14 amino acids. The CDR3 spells CASSYSKDISPLHF. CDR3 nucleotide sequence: TGTGCCAGCAGTTACTCGAAGGACATTTCACCCCTCCACTTT.

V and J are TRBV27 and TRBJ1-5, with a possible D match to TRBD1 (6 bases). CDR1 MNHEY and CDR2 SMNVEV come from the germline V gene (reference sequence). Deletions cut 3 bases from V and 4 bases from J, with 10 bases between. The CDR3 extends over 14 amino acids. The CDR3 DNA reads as TGTGCCAGCAGTTTCGTGCAGGGGAATCAGCCCCAGCATTTT. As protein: CASSFVQGNQPQHF.

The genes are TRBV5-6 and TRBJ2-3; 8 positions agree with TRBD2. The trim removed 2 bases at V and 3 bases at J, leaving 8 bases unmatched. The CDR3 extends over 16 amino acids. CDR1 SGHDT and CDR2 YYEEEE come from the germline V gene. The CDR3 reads CASSFFAGGLTDTQYF. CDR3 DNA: TGTGCCAGCAGCTTTTTCGCGGGGGGCCTTACAGATACGCAGTATTTT.

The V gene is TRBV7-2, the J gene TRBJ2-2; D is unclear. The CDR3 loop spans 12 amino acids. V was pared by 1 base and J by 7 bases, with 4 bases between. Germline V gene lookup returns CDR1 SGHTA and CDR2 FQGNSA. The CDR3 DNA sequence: TGTGCCAGCAGCTTAGATATCGGGGAGCTGTTTTTT. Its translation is CASSLDIGELFF.

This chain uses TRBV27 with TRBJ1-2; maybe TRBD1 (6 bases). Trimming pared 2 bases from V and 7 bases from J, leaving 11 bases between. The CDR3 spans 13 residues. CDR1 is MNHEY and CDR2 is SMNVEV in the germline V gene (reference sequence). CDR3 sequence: CASSLNRAGGYTF. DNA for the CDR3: TGTGCCAGCAGTTTAAACAGGGCTGGTGGCTACACCTTC.

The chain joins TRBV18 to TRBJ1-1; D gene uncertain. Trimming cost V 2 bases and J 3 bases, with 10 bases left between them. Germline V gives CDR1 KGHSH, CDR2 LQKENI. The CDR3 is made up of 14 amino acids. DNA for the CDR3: TGTGCCAGCTCACCAATGATCGGGTACACTGAAGCTTTCTTT. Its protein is CASSPMIGYTEAFF.

The CDR3 region has the DNA TGCAGCGTTGAGCGGGGAGACAATGAGCAGTTCTTC. It yields the protein CSVERGDNEQFF. The chain is built from TRBV29-1 and TRBJ2-1; perhaps TRBD2 as D (6 bases). The CDR3 loop spans 12 amino acids. Looked up from germline, CDR1 is SQVTM and CDR2 is ANQGSEA. Trimming left V 3 bases short and J 5 bases short, with 8 bases between.

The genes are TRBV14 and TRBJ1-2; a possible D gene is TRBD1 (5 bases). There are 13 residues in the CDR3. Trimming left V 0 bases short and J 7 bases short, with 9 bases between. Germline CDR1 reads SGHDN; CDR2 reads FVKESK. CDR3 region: CASSQEGVGGYTF. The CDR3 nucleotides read TGTGCCAGCAGCCAAGAAGGGGTTGGTGGCTACACCTTC.

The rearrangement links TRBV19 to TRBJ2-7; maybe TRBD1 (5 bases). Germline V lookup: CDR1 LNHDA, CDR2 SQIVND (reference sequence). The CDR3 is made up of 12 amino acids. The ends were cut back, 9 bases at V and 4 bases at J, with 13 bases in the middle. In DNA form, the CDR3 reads TGTGCCAGGAGTGGGGCGTATTACGAGCAGTACTTC. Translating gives CARSGAYYEQYF.

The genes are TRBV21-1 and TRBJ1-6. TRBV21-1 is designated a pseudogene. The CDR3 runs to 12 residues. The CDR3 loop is CASWTDGSPLHF. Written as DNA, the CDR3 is TGTGCTTCATGGACTGACGGTTCACCCCTCCACTTT.